A selection of T cell receptor beta chains follows, all from one sample in a study of cytomegalovirus exposure and HLA in healthy donors. Sequencing used immunoSEQ multiplex PCR; TCRdb keeps in-frame clones, though not all of them. The sample holds 180,000 or so clones. Sequencing was done on a sample of PBMCs. All receptors derive from a woman between 18 and 30 years old in good health and CMV-seropositive. The CDR3 runs from the conserved cysteine through the conserved F or W. D genes are given only for firm matches.

CDR3: CASSEVGGGYGYTF
DNA: TGTGCCAGCAGTGAGGTAGGGGGCGGCTATGGCTACACCTTC
J: TRBJ1-2
V: TRBV6-1
D: TRBD1

CDR3: CASSMRGTSGTPSTDTQYF
DNA: TGTGCCAGTAGTATGAGAGGGACTAGCGGCACCCCTAGCACAGATACGCAGTATTTT
J: TRBJ2-3
V: TRBV19
D: TRBD2

CDR3: CASSPGTSGTGELFF
DNA: TGTGCCAGCAGTCCCGGGACTAGCGGCACCGGGGAGCTGTTTTTT
J: TRBJ2-2
V: TRBV9
D: TRBD2

CDR3: CASSVGGGDNEQFF
DNA: TGTGCCAGCAGCGTAGGCGGGGGAGACAATGAGCAGTTCTTC
J: TRBJ2-1
V: TRBV9
D: TRBD2

CDR3: CASDEGGRGHGYTF
DNA: TGTGCCAGCGATGAAGGTGGCAGGGGGCATGGCTACACCTTC
J: TRBJ1-2
V: TRBV7-9
D: TRBD1

CDR3: CASAGPPGSPLHF
DNA: TGTGCCAGCGCCGGGCCGCCGGGATCACCCCTCCACTTT
J: TRBJ1-6
V: TRBV7-3
D: NA

CDR3: CASSLARLGVQETQYF
DNA: TGTGCCAGCAGCTTAGCGCGTCTAGGGGTCCAAGAGACCCAGTACTTC
J: TRBJ2-5
V: TRBV11-1
D: NA

CDR3: CASSQASGSQETQYF
DNA: TGCGCCAGCAGCCAGGCTAGCGGATCCCAAGAGACCCAGTACTTC
J: TRBJ2-5
V: TRBV4-1
D: TRBD2

CDR3: CASSPQTSGSTGELFF
DNA: TGTGCCAGCAGCCCCCAAACTAGCGGGAGTACCGGGGAGCTGTTTTTT
J: TRBJ2-2
V: TRBV7-2
D: TRBD2

CDR3: CASSRLGQGYGYTF
DNA: TGTGCCAGCAGCCGGCTAGGACAGGGCTATGGCTACACCTTC
J: TRBJ1-2
V: TRBV5-4
D: TRBD1

CDR3: CASSDPSGEYNEQFF
DNA: TGTGCCAGCAGCGACCCTAGCGGGGAGTACAATGAGCAGTTCTTC
J: TRBJ2-1
V: TRBV9
D: TRBD2

CDR3: CSVEGPGTVSEQFF
DNA: TGCAGCGTTGAAGGCCCCGGGACAGTGAGTGAGCAGTTCTTC
J: TRBJ2-1
V: TRBV29-1
D: TRBD1

CDR3: CASSLASTSGGYEQFF
DNA: TGTGCCAGCAGCTTAGCGAGTACTAGCGGGGGGTATGAGCAGTTCTTC
J: TRBJ2-1
V: TRBV7-9
D: TRBD2

CDR3: CASSYLRAGGYTF
DNA: TGTGCCAGCAGTTACCTCAGGGCGGGAGGCTACACCTTC
J: TRBJ1-2
V: TRBV6-5
D: NA

CDR3: CASSLTGGFNEKLFF
DNA: TGTGCCAGCAGCTTGACAGGGGGCTTTAATGAAAAACTGTTTTTT
J: TRBJ1-4
V: TRBV7-7
D: TRBD1

CDR3: CASSYSREGNTGELFF
DNA: TGTGCCAGCAGTTACTCTCGGGAGGGGAACACCGGGGAGCTGTTTTTT
J: TRBJ2-2
V: TRBV6-6
D: TRBD2

CDR3: CASSDGRGTTQYF
DNA: TGTGCCAGCAGTGACGGGCGGGGAACGACCCAGTACTTC
J: TRBJ2-5
V: TRBV6-4
D: NA

CDR3: CASSKLAGGLSEQFF
DNA: TGTGCCAGCAGCAAACTAGCGGGAGGGTTGAGTGAGCAGTTCTTC
J: TRBJ2-1
V: TRBV7-2
D: TRBD2

CDR3: CASSERQGTDTQYF
DNA: TGTGCCAGCAGTGAAAGACAGGGCACAGATACGCAGTATTTT
J: TRBJ2-3
V: TRBV2
D: NA

CDR3: CASSLAPTGTPSYEQYF
DNA: TGTGCCAGCAGCTTAGCACCCACCGGGACTCCCAGCTACGAGCAGTACTTC
J: TRBJ2-7
V: TRBV7-8
D: NA

CDR3: CAWSRPGGYNEQFF
DNA: TGTGCCTGGAGTCGCCCAGGGGGCTACAATGAGCAGTTCTTC
J: TRBJ2-1
V: TRBV30
D: TRBD1

CDR3: CASRYSFWAFF
DNA: TGTGCCAGCAGGTACTCATTCTGGGCGTTCTTC
J: TRBJ2-1
V: TRBV6-1
D: NA

CDR3: CASRGSSGGPDTQYF
DNA: TGTGCCAGCAGAGGAAGTAGCGGGGGGCCAGATACGCAGTATTTT
J: TRBJ2-3
V: TRBV6-1
D: TRBD2